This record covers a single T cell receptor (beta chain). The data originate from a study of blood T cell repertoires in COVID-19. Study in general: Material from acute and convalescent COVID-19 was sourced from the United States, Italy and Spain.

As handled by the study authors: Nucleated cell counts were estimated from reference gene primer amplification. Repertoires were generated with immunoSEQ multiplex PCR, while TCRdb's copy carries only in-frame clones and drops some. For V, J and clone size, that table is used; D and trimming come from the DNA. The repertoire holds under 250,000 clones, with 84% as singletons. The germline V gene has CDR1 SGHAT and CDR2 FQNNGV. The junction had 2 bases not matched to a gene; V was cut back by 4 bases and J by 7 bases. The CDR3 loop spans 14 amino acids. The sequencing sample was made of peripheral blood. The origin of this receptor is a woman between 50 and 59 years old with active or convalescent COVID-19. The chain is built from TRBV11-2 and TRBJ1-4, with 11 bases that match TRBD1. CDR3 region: CASSSGQGVEKLFF. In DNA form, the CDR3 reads TGTGCCAGCAGCTCGGGACAGGGGGTTGAAAAACTGTTTTTT.